These T cell receptor beta chains were read from a single sample in a study of breast tumors, draining lymph nodes, adjacent tissues. Via MiXCR, TCRdb re-called the multiplex PCR reads, giving one row per CDR3 protein. The sample holds approximately 250,000 distinct CDR3 sequences, 30% to 35% seen once. Sequenced sample: axillary lymph node tissue. Receptors were obtained from a female donor with breast cancer. Some clones in this sample may be carry-over from other donors' samples. The CDR3 runs from the conserved cysteine through the conserved F or W. A D gene is named only where the DNA matches it firmly. The size of a clone is reported for some rows only, either as once, few or many, or as a class for expanded clones.

d_gene,j_gene,abundance,len,v_gene,CDR3nt,CDR3aa
NA,TRBJ2-1,many,12,TRBV10-3,TGTGCCATCAGGACAGGAAACAATGAGCAGTTCTTC,CAIRTGNNEQFF
TRBD2,TRBJ2-1,NA,18,TRBV2,TGTACCAGCAGAGATAACCCCTCCGTAGCGGGAGGTCGGAATGAGCAGTTCTTC,CTSRDNPSVAGGRNEQFF
NA,TRBJ1-3,many,12,TRBV13,TGTGCCAGCAGCTTGGAGGGCGGCACCATATATTTT,CASSLEGGTIYF
TRBD2,TRBJ2-3,NA,15,TRBV7-2,TGTGCCAGCAGGCCTAGCGGGAGTACGGCAGATACGCAGTATTTT,CASRPSGSTADTQYF
TRBD1,TRBJ2-1,NA,15,TRBV24-1,TGTGCCACCAGTGATAAGGGACAGGGGGCTGAGGAGCAGTTCTTC,CATSDKGQGAEEQFF
TRBD2,TRBJ2-1,many,13,TRBV20-1,TGCAGTGGGCTAGCGGGAGGGCCGAGGGAGCAGTTCTTC,CSGLAGGPREQFF
NA,TRBJ1-2,many,15,TRBV19,TGTGCCAGTAGTATCCCCCGGGTCGGGGGGCGGGGCTACACCTTC,CASSIPRVGGRGYTF
TRBD2,TRBJ2-3,many,14,TRBV20-1,TGCAGTGCTAGATCGACTAGCCGCGCAGATACGCAGTATTTT,CSARSTSRADTQYF
TRBD1,TRBJ1-2,many,13,TRBV12-3/TRBV12-4,TGTGCCAGCAGTTCCGGACAGGGCTATGGCTACACCTTC,CASSSGQGYGYTF
NA,TRBJ1-4,NA,11,TRBV10-3,TGTGCCATCAGTGGGGATGAAAAACTGTTTTTT,CAISGDEKLFF
NA,TRBJ1-4,many,13,TRBV19,TGTGCCAGTAGTAGGGATCGATTGGGAAAACTGTTTTTT,CASSRDRLGKLFF
NA,TRBJ1-6,NA,14,TRBV24-1,TGTGCCAGCAGAGTGAGGGGAGGCCGTTCCCCCCTCCACTTT,CASRVRGGRSPLHF
TRBD1,TRBJ2-5,NA,16,TRBV7-2,TGTGCCAGCAGCGCCGCGACAGGGGGTGGCAATCAGCCCCAGTACTTC,CASSAATGGGNQPQYF
TRBD2,TRBJ2-3,many,16,TRBV7-3,TGTGCCAGCAGCTTAATTGGGGGAGGGCCTACAGATACGCAGTATTTT,CASSLIGGGPTDTQYF
NA,TRBJ2-5,NA,15,TRBV5-1,TGCGCCAGCAGTTCGGCTGGGACCGTTGTAGAGACCCAGTACTTC,CASSSAGTVVETQYF
TRBD2,TRBJ2-5,NA,16,TRBV29-1,TGCAGCGTTGAAGATGGCGGGAGGGCCGAATCGAAGACCCAGTACTTC,CSVEDGGRAESKTQYF
TRBD1,TRBJ1-2,many,17,TRBV7-9,TGTGCCAGCAGCTTACCCCGACAGGGAGGAACTAACTATGGCTACACCTTC,CASSLPRQGGTNYGYTF
NA,TRBJ1-4,few,14,TRBV30,TGTGCCTGGAACAAGGTTGCAACTAATGAAAAACTGTTTTTT,CAWNKVATNEKLFF
TRBD2,TRBJ2-7,few,15,TRBV3-1,TGTGCCAGCAGCCAAACTAGCGGCCCCCCGGACGAGCAGTACTTC,CASSQTSGPPDEQYF
TRBD1,TRBJ2-2,many,16,TRBV5-1,TGCGCCAGCAGCCCCGACAGGGGCGCGAACACCGGGGAGCTGTTTTTT,CASSPDRGANTGELFF
TRBD1,TRBJ2-3,many,14,TRBV7-9,TGTGCCAGCAGCCCGGGACAGGTAGTAGATACGCAGTATTTT,CASSPGQVVDTQYF
TRBD1,TRBJ1-2,few,15,TRBV7-9,TGTGCCAGCAGCCCCCTGACAGGGTTTCTCTATGGCTACCCCTTC,CASSPLTGFLYGYPF
TRBD1,TRBJ2-3,many,15,TRBV7-2,TGTGCCAGCAGCTTTCGACAGGGGGGTGGAGATACGCAGTATTTT,CASSFRQGGGDTQYF
TRBD2,TRBJ2-2,many,18,TRBV2,TGTGCCAGCAGTGAAAGCCACTCGGGACTAGCGGGCACCGGGGAGCTGTTTTTT,CASSESHSGLAGTGELFF
TRBD1,TRBJ1-2,many,19,TRBV7-2,TGTGCCAGCAGCTTAGCGCTCCGGACAGGGTCCGAAATTAACTATGGCTACACCTTC,CASSLALRTGSEINYGYTF
NA,TRBJ2-5,NA,12,TRBV24-1,TGTGCCACGAGCGGTGGCGGTGGGACCCAGTACTTC,CATSGGGGTQYF
NA,TRBJ2-7,many,14,TRBV6-6,TGTGCCAGCAGCCCCGGCGCGGGACCCTACGAGCAGTACTTC,CASSPGAGPYEQYF
TRBD1,TRBJ2-7,many,14,TRBV7-9,TGTGCCAGCCTGCCCGGGACAGGGTCCCACGAGCAGTACTTC,CASLPGTGSHEQYF
TRBD2,TRBJ2-1,many,14,TRBV9,TGTGCCAGCAGCCTATACGGGGGGGCCAATGAGCAGTTCTTC,CASSLYGGANEQFF
TRBD1,TRBJ1-5,many,17,TRBV19,TGTGCCAGTAGTATTCGGGGGGTGGGACAGGGGAATCAGCCCCAGCATTTT,CASSIRGVGQGNQPQHF
NA,TRBJ2-3,many,13,TRBV20-1,TGCAGTGCCGCAGCAGCCTGGGGAGATACGCAGTATTTT,CSAAAAWGDTQYF
NA,TRBJ2-1,NA,15,TRBV7-9,TGCGCCAGCAGCCAGAGTAGCGGCAGCTACAATGAGCAGTTCTTC,CASSQSSGSYNEQFF
NA,TRBJ1-2,many,12,TRBV20-1,TGCAGTGCTAGAGTGGGAGGGGGTGGCTACACCTTC,CSARVGGGGYTF
TRBD1,TRBJ1-2,many,13,TRBV20-1,TGCAGTGCTACCCCGGGACAGGCTATGGGCTACACCTTC,CSATPGQAMGYTF
NA,TRBJ2-3,many,16,TRBV14,TGTGCCAGCAGCTATTTTCGGACACCGAACGCAGATACGCAGTATTTT,CASSYFRTPNADTQYF
NA,TRBJ1-3,many,14,TRBV19,TGTGCCAGTAGTATTGTGAGCTCTGGAAACACCATATATTTT,CASSIVSSGNTIYF
TRBD2,TRBJ2-7,many,16,TRBV29-1,TGCAGCGTTGAAGACCTGACTAGCGGGAGGTCTAACGAGCAGTACTTC,CSVEDLTSGRSNEQYF
TRBD1,TRBJ2-2,NA,14,TRBV10-3,TGTGCCAGCAGCCCGACAGGGGCGACCGGGGAGCTGTTTTTT,CASSPTGATGELFF
NA,TRBJ1-2,few,13,TRBV15,TGTGCCACCAGCAGAGGTGGGAACTATGGCTACACCTTC,CATSRGGNYGYTF
NA,TRBJ2-5,many,11,TRBV4-1,TGCGCCAGCATAGGCGAAGAGACCCAGTACTTC,CASIGEETQYF
NA,TRBJ2-6,many,16,TRBV4-3,TGCGCCAGCAGCCGAGAAATAGGGTTCGGGGCCAACGTCCTGACTTTC,CASSREIGFGANVLTF
TRBD1,TRBJ1-4,many,15,TRBV4-1,TGCGCCAGCAGACAACAGGGGGCAGGTTTTGAAAAACTGTTTTTT,CASRQQGAGFEKLFF
NA,TRBJ2-3,many,14,TRBV7-9,TGTGCCAGCAGCCCCAGGGCTGGCACAGATACGCAGTATTTT,CASSPRAGTDTQYF
TRBD2,TRBJ2-1,few,20,TRBV7-2,TGTGCCAGCAGCTTAGTGGGCAGCGGGAGGCGATCTAGCTCCTACAATGAGCAGTTCTTC,CASSLVGSGRRSSSYNEQFF
TRBD1,TRBJ2-7,many,12,TRBV6-1,TGTGCCAGCAGGAGACAGGGGGACGAGCAGTACTTC,CASRRQGDEQYF